These T cell receptor beta chains were read from a single sample in a study of PD-1 blockade in classical Hodgkin lymphoma. Generated by immunoSEQ multiplex PCR, the TCRdb table keeps only in-frame clones and is missing some. Of more than 20,000 clones listed, about 70% are singletons. The sequencing here drew on CD4+ T cells from blood, taken before the fourth cycle of nivolumab. The source is a human donor with classical Hodgkin lymphoma. Each CDR3 is given with its conserved first and last residue. Fields, in order: J gene, V gene, CDR3 protein.

TRBJ2-1	TRBV7-2	CASSLAGGEYNEQFF
TRBJ2-2	TRBV19	CASKGLDIGNTGELFF
TRBJ1-4	TRBV7-6	CASSPRLSSEKLFF
TRBJ1-3	TRBV7-7	CASSPGTDSGNTIYF
TRBJ2-7	TRBV5-1	CASSLAGLYEQYF
TRBJ2-5	TRBV2	CASRSLGASGGQDGETQYF
TRBJ1-6	TRBV15	CATSSRPSYNSPLHF
TRBJ2-7	TRBV4-1	CASSQEVDGEQYF
TRBJ2-5	TRBV5-4	CASSTGGGGWETQYF
TRBJ1-4	TRBV19	CASSILDEKLFF
TRBJ1-1	TRBV10-3	CAIRSGVQGTEAFF
TRBJ2-3	TRBV6-5	CASSTHDRATDTQYF
TRBJ1-5	TRBV19	CASSRGGGGGNQPQHF
TRBJ2-1	TRBV6-4	CASSFLAGGINEQFF
TRBJ2-3	TRBV11-2	CASSLESTPGTDTQYF
TRBJ2-7	TRBV9	CASSVGGSSSYEQYF
TRBJ2-2	TRBV7-2	CASRQGLAGGVTGELFF
TRBJ1-2	TRBV4-1	CASSQVVLTAGGYTF